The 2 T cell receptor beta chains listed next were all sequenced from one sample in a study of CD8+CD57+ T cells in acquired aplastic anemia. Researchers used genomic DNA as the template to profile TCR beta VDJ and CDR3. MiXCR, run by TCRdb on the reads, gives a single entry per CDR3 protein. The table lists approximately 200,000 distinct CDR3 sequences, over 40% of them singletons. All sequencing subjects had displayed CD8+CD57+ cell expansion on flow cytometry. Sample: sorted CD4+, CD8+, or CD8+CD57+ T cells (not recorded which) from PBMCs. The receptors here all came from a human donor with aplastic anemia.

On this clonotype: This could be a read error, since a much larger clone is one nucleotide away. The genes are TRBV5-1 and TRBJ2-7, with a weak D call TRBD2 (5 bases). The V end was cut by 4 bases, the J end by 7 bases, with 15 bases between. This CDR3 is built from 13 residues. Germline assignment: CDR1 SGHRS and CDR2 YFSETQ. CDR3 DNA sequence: TGCGCCAGCAGCCCGGGAAGTAAAAATGAGCAGTACTTC. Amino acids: CASSPGSKNEQYF.

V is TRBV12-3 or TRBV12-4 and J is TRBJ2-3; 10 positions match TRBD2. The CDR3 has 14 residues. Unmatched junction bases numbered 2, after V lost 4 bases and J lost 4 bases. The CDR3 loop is CASSSSGGADTQYF. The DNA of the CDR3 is TGTGCCAGCAGTTCCAGCGGGGGGGCAGATACGCAGTATTTT.